The rows below give T cell receptor beta chains drawn from one sample of a study of OX40 agonist ivuxolimab in advanced cancers. The protocol was immunoSEQ multiplex PCR, while the TCRdb copy is restricted to in-frame clones and leaves out a portion. The profile covers 57,000 or so clones, with approximately 81% appearing a single time and 4% to 6% taken by the ten largest. This specimen was CD4+ or CD8+ T cells sorted from blood, taken in a trial of the OX40 agonist ivuxolimab. The receptors come from an adult with an advanced solid tumor such as melanoma, head and neck, liver or kidney cancer. Both conserved end residues are part of each CDR3. The D gene is left open where the match is weak. The listing skips clone size in some rows; elsewhere it reads once, few, many or a size class.

v_gene	j_gene	abundance	d_gene	CDR3nt	CDR3aa
TRBV19	TRBJ2-5	.	.	TGTGCCAGTAGTCCCTGGACAGCAGGATTCCCAGAGACCCAGTACTTC	CASSPWTAGFPETQYF
TRBV4-1	TRBJ1-6	.	TRBD1	TGCGCCAGCAGCCAAGGGAAGGGGGCGGGATCACCCCTCCACTTT	CASSQGKGAGSPLHF
TRBV7-9	TRBJ1-4	.	.	TGTGCCAGCAGCTTAGTTGGGAGTGGCTGGGGACACCTAGAAAAACTGTTTTTT	CASSLVGSGWGHLEKLFF
TRBV28	TRBJ2-2	.	.	TGTGCCAGCAGACCTTCCTTGTTGGGCGGGGAGCTGTTTTTT	CASRPSLLGGELFF
TRBV4-3	TRBJ2-7	.	TRBD1	TGCGCCAGCAGCCAAGATCAAGGACAGGGGGCGTTCGAGCAGTACTTC	CASSQDQGQGAFEQYF
TRBV6-1	TRBJ1-5	.	.	TGTGCCAGCAGTCTATCGGATCAGCCCCAGCATTTT	CASSLSDQPQHF
TRBV14	TRBJ1-2	medium-sized	.	TGTGCCAGCAGCCAAGATAGGACGGTCTACACCTTC	CASSQDRTVYTF
TRBV19	TRBJ2-2	.	.	TGTGCCAGCGGTACCGGGGAGCTGTTTTTT	CASGTGELFF
TRBV27	TRBJ1-5	.	.	TGTGCCAGCAGTTCTCGGGAGGAGAGCAATCAGCCCCAGCATTTT	CASSSREESNQPQHF
TRBV12-5	TRBJ2-7	.	.	TGTGCTAGTGGTTTGGCCCTCTACGAGCAGTACTTC	CASGLALYEQYF
TRBV7-3	TRBJ2-1	.	.	TGTGCCAGCAGCTTAGGACAAACCTCCTACAATGAGCAGTTCTTC	CASSLGQTSYNEQFF
TRBV4-1	TRBJ2-7	.	.	TGCGCCAGCAGCCAAGAGGACCCGCTCGAGCAGTACTTC	CASSQEDPLEQYF
TRBV7-9	TRBJ2-3	.	TRBD1	TGTGCCAGCAGCTTGACAGGGGCAAGCACAGATACGCAGTATTTT	CASSLTGASTDTQYF
TRBV4-2	TRBJ1-1	.	.	TGTGCCAGCAGCCAAGATTCACCGAACACTGAAGCTTTCTTT	CASSQDSPNTEAFF
TRBV28	TRBJ2-3	.	.	TGTGCCAGCAGTTTAAATGGACAAGTCACAGATACGCAGTATTTT	CASSLNGQVTDTQYF
TRBV28	TRBJ2-1	.	.	TGTGCCAGCAGTTTCCTAACAATCAGGACAGTAAGCTCCTACAATGAGCAGTTCTTC	CASSFLTIRTVSSYNEQFF
TRBV7-3	TRBJ2-3	.	.	TGTGCCAGCAGCCCATCGCTTGGAGATACGCAGTATTTT	CASSPSLGDTQYF
TRBV27	TRBJ2-2	.	.	TGTGCCAGCAGTTTAGCGAGGGGGTTTTACACCGGGGAGCTGTTTTTT	CASSLARGFYTGELFF
TRBV6-5	TRBJ1-2	.	.	TGTGCCAGCAGTTCTTCTAATAAGGGACGTTACTATGGCTACACCTTC	CASSSSNKGRYYGYTF
TRBV4-1	TRBJ2-1	.	TRBD2	TGCGCCAGCAAAAGTCGTCGAAGGCGGGAGGGTAGCTCCTACAATGAGCAGTTCTTC	CASKSRRRREGSSYNEQFF
TRBV28	TRBJ2-7	.	TRBD2	TGTGCCAGCAGTCTGGGGGGGGGCGAGCAGTACTTC	CASSLGGGEQYF
TRBV19	TRBJ2-2	.	TRBD1	TGTGCCAGTAGTTCATTTAGGACAGGGGGCCCACACGGAGAGCTGTTTTTT	CASSSFRTGGPHGELFF
TRBV27	TRBJ2-1	.	TRBD2	TGTGCCAGCAGTTTTTCCAGCGGGAAGTTCGACAATGAGCAGTTCTTC	CASSFSSGKFDNEQFF
TRBV7-2	TRBJ2-5	once	TRBD2	TGTGCCAGCAGCTTCCTAGCGGGAGGGCCGGAGACCCAGTACTTC	CASSFLAGGPETQYF